A single sample is the source of the 5 T cell receptor beta chains below, sequenced in a study of Ad26.COV2.S vaccination and SARS-CoV-2 variants. Treatment of the sample: roughly 20 received Ad26.COV2.S at low or high dose, single or two shots; about 5 received placebo; per-sample allocation not given. Sampling happened 63 days after the first vaccine or placebo injection. Clones were read by immunoSEQ multiplex PCR, and TCRdb kept only the in-frame ones, dropping some. The sample lists about 350,000 clones, about 85% seen once, with approximately 5.9% in the top ten. Sequences were derived from peripheral blood, sampled in a trial of Ad26.COV2.S vaccine versus placebo. The origin of the receptors is a person between 18 and 59 years old who received the Ad26.COV2.S COVID-19 vaccine or a placebo.

The rearrangement uses TRBV9 and TRBJ2-5; 8 bases map to TRBD2. The trim removed 3 bases at V and 2 bases at J, leaving 6 bases unmatched. Germline lookup yields CDR1 SGDLS and CDR2 YYNGEE. This CDR3 comprises 15 residues. CDR3 in amino acids: CASSGVAGHQETQYF. The DNA of the CDR3 is TGTGCCAGCAGCGGTGTAGCGGGACATCAAGAGACCCAGTACTTC. Full variable domain (outside the CDR3, taken from reference TRBV9 and TRBJ2-5): DSGVTQTPKHLITATGQRVTLRCSPRSGDLSVYWYQQSLDQGLQFLIQYYNGEERAKGNILERFSAQQFPDLHSELNLSSLELGDSALYFCASSGVAGHQETQYFGPGTRLLVL.

This sequence joins TRBV27 and TRBJ2-5; D tentatively fits TRBD1 or TRBD2 (6 bases each). The CDR3 consists of 15 residues. The ends were cut back, 3 bases at V and 3 bases at J, with 14 bases in the middle. Per the germline V gene, CDR1 is MNHEY and CDR2 is SMNVEV (reference sequence). CDR3 bases: TGTGCCAGCAGTTTCTCCGGGGGCGGGAAAGAGACCCAGTACTTC. It is translated as CASSFSGGGKETQYF.

This chain uses TRBV7-9 with TRBJ1-1; maybe TRBD1 (6 bases). The V and J ends lost 6 bases and 1 base respectively, with 12 bases between them. The length of the CDR3 is 14 residues. CDR1 SEHNR and CDR2 FQNEAQ come from the germline V gene (reference sequence). The CDR3 sequence: CASSYGQSNTEAFF. Here the CDR3 DNA reads TGTGCCAGCAGTTATGGACAGTCGAACACTGAAGCTTTCTTT.

The chain combines TRBV7-9 with TRBJ1-2, with TRBD1 matching over 7 bases. The germline gives CDR1 SEHNR, CDR2 FQNEAQ (reference sequence). After removal of 2 bases from V and 3 bases from J, the junction contained 3 bases not matched to a gene. This CDR3 contains 14 residues. CDR3 region: CASSLIGGDYGYTF. In DNA, the CDR3 is TGTGCCAGCAGCTTAATAGGGGGCGACTATGGCTACACCTTC.

This clone was found once. This chain connects TRBV30 to TRBJ2-2; TRBD1 might be the D (6 bases). With 4 bases removed from V and 1 base from J, the gap between germline ends came to 10 bases. Germline CDR1 reads GTSNPN; CDR2 reads SVGIG (reference sequence). The CDR3 runs 14 residues. In DNA form, the CDR3 reads TGTGCCTGGATGAAGGGGGTGAACACCGGGGAGCTGTTTTTT. Translation: CAWMKGVNTGELFF.